Shown below are 22 T cell receptor beta chains from a single sample sequenced in a study of T cell repertoires in cytomegalovirus infection. TCRdb re-called the reads through MiXCR, storing one row per CDR3 protein. Among approximately 910,000 distinct CDR3 sequences, around 31% were seen once, and the ten largest hold over 11%. What these receptors recognize is not known. This material consisted of cultured CD8+ T cells from PBMCs, taken from culture after CMV antigen stimulation. Receptors were obtained from a human donor in good health (CMV status not recorded). Some clones in this sample may be carry-over from other donors' samples.

This clonotype was counted only a few times. The J gene is TRBJ2-1, the V gene TRBV6-5; unclear D gene. V lost 3 bases to trimming and J lost 8 bases, with 11 bases between them. Per the germline V gene, CDR1 is MNHEY and CDR2 is SVGAGI. This CDR3 has 13 amino acids. The CDR3: CASSYKMVYEQFF. The DNA of the CDR3 is TGTGCCAGCAGTTATAAAATGGTCTATGAGCAGTTCTTC.

This chain joins TRBV10-3 and TRBJ1-1, with D tentatively TRBD1 (5 bases). Looked up from germline, CDR1 is ENHRY and CDR2 is SYGVKD. Trimming cost V 0 bases and J 8 bases, with 7 bases left between them. There are 12 residues in the CDR3. The CDR3 sequence is CAISESRTEAFF. In nucleotides, the CDR3 is TGTGCCATCAGTGAGTCGAGGACAGAAGCTTTCTTT.

Only a few counts were recorded for this clonotype. The J gene is TRBJ1-6, the V gene TRBV2; no clear D gene. This CDR3 has 12 amino acids. Germline CDR1 reads SNHLY; CDR2 reads FYNNEI. Trimming removed 7 bases at V and 9 bases at J, with 10 bases between. CDR3 nucleotides: TGTGCCAGCATCTCGATGGGTTCACCCCTCCACTTT. This codes for CASISMGSPLHF.

The chain recombines TRBV7-2 with TRBJ2-5; either TRBD1 or TRBD2 may supply D (7 bases each). This CDR3 has 18 amino acids. Trimming took off 5 bases at V and 5 bases at J, with 27 bases between the two ends. CDR1 SGHTA and CDR2 FQGNSA come from the germline V gene. The CDR3 loop is CASSPRGLADRGLETQYF. The CDR3 DNA follows: TGTGCCAGCAGCCCAAGGGGGCTAGCGGACCGAGGGTTGGAGACCCAGTACTTC.

This clonotype was counted once. The rearrangement joins TRBV7-4 to TRBJ1-2; D remains ambiguous. The CDR3 contains 15 residues. V was shortened by 2 bases and J by 8 bases, with 18 bases between the two germline ends. Germline CDR1 SGHVT, CDR2 SQSDAQ. This CDR3 is CASSLMVGNEGGYTF. CDR3 nucleotides: TGTGCCAGCAGCTTAATGGTGGGCAACGAGGGAGGCTACACCTTC.

The V gene is TRBV23-1, the J gene TRBJ2-1; D possibly corresponds to TRBD1 (6 bases). TRBV23-1 qualifies as an ORF whose function is uncertain. The CDR3 is made up of 20 amino acids. Trimming pared 0 bases from V and 6 bases from J, leaving 27 bases between. CDR3 DNA: TGCGCCAGCAGTCAATCAAGAACAGGGCAGGGGCGGTGTGGGCTCAATGAGCAGTTCTTC. It specifies CASSQSRTGQGRCGLNEQFF.

At least ten counts were recorded for this clonotype. The chain uses TRBV6-5 and TRBJ2-5; 8 bases are shared with TRBD1. Germline-derived CDR1 and CDR2 are MNHEY and SVGAGI. The CDR3 sequence is 17 residues long. V lost 2 bases and J lost 2; bases outside the gene matches: 10. CDR3 sequence reads: CASSYTFLDRGQETQYF. As DNA, the CDR3 is TGTGCCAGCAGTTACACCTTTCTCGACAGGGGACAAGAGACCCAGTACTTC.

This clonotype was seen a few times. This chain uses TRBV12-3 or TRBV12-4 with TRBJ2-5, with D possibly matching TRBD2 (5 bases). Deletions cut 0 bases from V and 5 bases from J, with 16 bases between. The CDR3 loop spans 16 amino acids. CDR3: CASSLAGRDGIETQYF. CDR3 DNA sequence: TGTGCCAGCAGTTTAGCGGGGAGAGATGGCATTGAGACCCAGTACTTC.

This chain connects TRBV7-9 to TRBJ1-5; 10 nucleotides agree with TRBD1. The V and J ends lost 5 bases and 3 bases, in that order; junction bases with no gene match: 7. The CDR3 is made up of 16 amino acids. Per the germline V gene, CDR1 is SEHNR and CDR2 is FQNEAQ (reference sequence). The CDR3 region has the DNA TGTGCCAGCAGCCTCGGGACAGGGGTTGCCAATCAGCCCCAGCATTTT. As protein: CASSLGTGVANQPQHF.

V gene TRBV7-3 combines with J gene TRBJ2-5; TRBD1 matches at 9 bases. This CDR3 has 15 amino acids. V was pared by 5 bases and J by 2 bases, with 6 bases of the junction left unmatched. Germline loops: CDR1 SGHTA, CDR2 FQGTGA. The CDR3 loop reads CASSQRTGVQETQYF. Here the CDR3 DNA reads TGTGCCAGCAGCCAGCGGACAGGGGTACAAGAGACCCAGTACTTC.

This chain connects TRBV7-2 to TRBJ1-1, with 7 bases that match TRBD1. The trim removed 1 base at V and 0 bases at J, leaving 5 bases unmatched. The V gene's germline CDR1 is SGHTA and CDR2 FQGNSA. The CDR3 contains 16 residues. CDR3 protein: CASSLVGGGLNTEAFF. The CDR3, as DNA: TGTGCCAGCAGCTTAGTAGGAGGGGGCCTGAACACTGAAGCTTTCTTT. Full variable domain (outside the CDR3, taken from reference TRBV7-2 and TRBJ1-1): GAGVSQSPSNKVTEKGKDVELRCDPISGHTALYWYRQSLGQGLEFLIYFQGNSAPDKSGLPSDRFSAERTGGSVSTLTIQRTQQEDSAVYLCASSLVGGGLNTEAFFGQGTRLTVV.

V is TRBV5-6 and J is TRBJ1-2; D may be TRBD1 (5 bases). The CDR3 is 13 residues long. Trimming shortened V by 7 bases and J by 8 bases, and 18 bases separated the two germline ends. From germline, CDR1 is SGHDT and CDR2 YYEEEE. CDR3 bases: TGTGCCAGCCTTATGGGGGGAGGCAGCGGCTACACCTTC. It yields the protein CASLMGGGSGYTF. The full variable domain, rest sourced from reference TRBV5-6 and TRBJ1-2, is DAGVTQSPTHLIKTRGQQVTLRCSPKSGHDTVSWYQQALGQGPQFIFQYYEEEERQRGNFPDRFSGHQFPNYSSELNVNALLLGDSALYLCASLMGGGSGYTFGSGTRLTVV.

The chain couples TRBV4-2 to TRBJ2-1; 8 nucleotides agree with TRBD2. The CDR3 length is 18 residues. Germline CDR1 LGHNA, CDR2 YNFKEQ. V shed 1 base and J 7 bases; nucleotides not matched to a gene: 15. Here the CDR3 DNA reads TGTGCCAGCAGCCAAGCACCCCCCGGGACTAGTTCCCTGAATGAGCAGTTCTTC. Its protein is CASSQAPPGTSSLNEQFF.

This clonotype has more than one count but fewer than ten. The genes are TRBV7-9 and TRBJ2-2; unclear D gene. CDR3 length: 16 amino acids. V gave up 0 bases and J gave up 1 base, with 9 bases separating them. Germline V gene lookup returns CDR1 SEHNR and CDR2 FQNEAQ (reference sequence). In DNA, the CDR3 is TGTGCCAGCAGCTTAGCGTATACCTTGAACACCGGGGAGCTGTTTTTT. Translating gives CASSLAYTLNTGELFF.

This clonotype came up a few times. The junction does not match germline at one end; this may be a read error. The J gene is TRBJ1-1, the V gene TRBV29-1, with no clear D. Germline loops: CDR1 SQVTM, CDR2 ANQGSEA. This CDR3 comprises 13 residues. CDR3 nucleotides: TGCAGCGTTCATTCCGGGGTGAAGACTGAAGCTTTCTTT. Its protein is CSVHSGVKTEAFF.

This clonotype appeared many times. The chain joins TRBV7-2 to TRBJ1-1; D is unclear. The ends were cut back, 4 bases at V and 3 bases at J, with 15 bases in the middle. This CDR3 spans 15 amino acids. The germline gives CDR1 SGHTA, CDR2 FQGNSA. The CDR3 DNA follows: TGTGCCAGCAGCTATTCAGGCTCTAGGTACACTGAAGCTTTCTTT. Translating it yields CASSYSGSRYTEAFF.

This rearrangement joins TRBV28 to TRBJ1-5; 7 nucleotides line up with TRBD1. V lost 6 bases and J lost 0; bases outside the gene matches: 8. This CDR3 contains 16 residues. From germline, CDR1 is MDHEN and CDR2 SYDVKM. The CDR3 bases are TGTGCCAGCAGCAGGGGGACCTCATATAGCAATCAGCCCCAGCATTTT. Translated, it gives CASSRGTSYSNQPQHF.

This clonotype was found a few times. The chain combines TRBV6-1 with TRBJ2-1, with D perhaps TRBD1 (6 bases). The V end was cut by 4 bases, the J end by 5 bases, with 9 bases between. The germline gives CDR1 MNHNS, CDR2 SASEGT. The CDR3 consists of 13 residues. CDR3 sequence (DNA): TGTGCCAGCAGTGGGACAGCCCACAATGAGCAGTTCTTC. This encodes CASSGTAHNEQFF.

The chain has TRBV6-2 or TRBV6-3 and TRBJ1-5; no reliable D call. Germline assignment: CDR1 MNHEY and CDR2 SVGEGT. The germline V and J ends were trimmed by 6 bases and 6 bases, with 12 bases remaining between them. The CDR3 sequence is 13 residues long. The CDR3 region has the DNA TGTGCCAGCAGAGACATCGGTGGTCAGCCCCAGCATTTT. Its translation is CASRDIGGQPQHF.

The V gene is TRBV19, the J gene TRBJ1-2; D uncertain. Germline-derived CDR1 and CDR2 are LNHDA and SQIVND (reference sequence). V gave up 8 bases and J gave up 4 bases, with 11 bases separating them. The CDR3 is 12 residues long. CDR3: CASGFYVYGYTF. The CDR3, as DNA: TGTGCCAGTGGATTCTACGTCTATGGCTACACCTTC.

This clonotype was counted a few times. The chain employs TRBV2 and TRBJ2-2, with 10 bases matching TRBD2. The CDR3 extends over 16 amino acids. Germline V gives CDR1 SNHLY, CDR2 FYNNEI. V trimming: 2 bases; J trimming: 2 bases; junction bases outside the gene matches: 2. CDR3 loop: CASSELLAGNTGELFF. The CDR3 region has the DNA TGTGCCAGCAGTGAACTACTAGCGGGAAACACCGGGGAGCTGTTTTTT.

This rearrangement joins TRBV28 to TRBJ1-1; D gene unclear. The germline V and J ends were trimmed by 4 bases and 3 bases, with 12 bases remaining between them. This CDR3 is 14 amino acids long. The V gene's germline CDR1 is MDHEN and CDR2 SYDVKM. In DNA, the CDR3 is TGTGCCAGCAGTTCTCTTGGACGGTACACTGAAGCTTTCTTT. Encoded protein: CASSSLGRYTEAFF.